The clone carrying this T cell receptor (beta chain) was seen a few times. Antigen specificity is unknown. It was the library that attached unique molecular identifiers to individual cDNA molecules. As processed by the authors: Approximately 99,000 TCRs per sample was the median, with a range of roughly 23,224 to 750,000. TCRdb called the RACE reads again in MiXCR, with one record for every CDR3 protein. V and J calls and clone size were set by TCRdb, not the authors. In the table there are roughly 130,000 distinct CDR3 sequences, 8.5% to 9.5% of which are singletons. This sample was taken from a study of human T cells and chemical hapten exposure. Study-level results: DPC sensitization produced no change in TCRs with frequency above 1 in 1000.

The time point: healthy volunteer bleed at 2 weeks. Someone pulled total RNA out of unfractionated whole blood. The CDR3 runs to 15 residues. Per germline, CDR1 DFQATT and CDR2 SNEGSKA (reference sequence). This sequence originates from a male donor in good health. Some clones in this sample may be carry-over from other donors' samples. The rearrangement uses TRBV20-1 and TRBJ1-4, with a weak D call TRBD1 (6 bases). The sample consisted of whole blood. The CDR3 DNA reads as TGCAGCTGCCTGGGGGGGCAGGCAACTAATGAAAAACTGTTTTTT. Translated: CSCLGGQATNEKLFF.